This TCR beta chain was sequenced during a study of vaccination and CD4 T cells after COVID-19. The overall study: Every participant had a vaccine, which was either BNT162b2 or mRNA-1273, given in two doses. Overlapping spike peptides served as the stimulus for the cells. These peptides came from SARS-CoV-2 and from the common cold coronaviruses HCoV-NL63, HCoV-OC43 and HCoV-229E.

The J segment lost 0 bases and the V segment lost 6 bases, leaving 7 bases of the junction unmatched. From germline, CDR1 is MNHNS and CDR2 SASEGT. This CDR3 is built from 15 residues. Scientists ran DNA taken from cultured CD4+ T cells through the Oncomine TCR Beta short-read assay for sequencing. Genomic DNA was taken out of cultured CD4+ T cells by extraction. In TCRdb, the PCR reads were re-called with MiXCR into one record per CDR3 protein. The sample lists 15,000 to 20,000 distinct CDR3 sequences; 70% to 75% were seen once. Note on this clonotype: Its antigen is currently unknown.

Treatment defined: roughly nine-day PBMC culture with coronavirus spike peptide pools or control peptides (ViraFEST assay). PCR positivity dates ran from March to December 2020, preceding US Alpha, Beta and Delta variants. Material for sequencing was CD4+ T cells from blood, cultured in vitro. The receptor was isolated from a human donor who had recovered from COVID-19. The V call is TRBV6-1, the J call TRBJ2-7; 8 bases fit TRBD1. This CDR3 reads CASSGQGLISYEQYF. In DNA, the CDR3 is TGTGCCAGCAGCGGACAGGGCCTGATCTCCTACGAGCAGTACTTC.